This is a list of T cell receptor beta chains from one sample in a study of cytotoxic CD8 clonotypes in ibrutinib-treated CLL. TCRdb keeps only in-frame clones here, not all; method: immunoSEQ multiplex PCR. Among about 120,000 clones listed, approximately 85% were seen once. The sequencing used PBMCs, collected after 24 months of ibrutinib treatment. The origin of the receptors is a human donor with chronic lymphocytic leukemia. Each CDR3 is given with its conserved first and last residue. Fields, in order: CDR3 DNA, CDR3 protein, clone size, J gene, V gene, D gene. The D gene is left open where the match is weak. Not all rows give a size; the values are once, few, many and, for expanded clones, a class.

TGTGCCACCATGGGGCAGAAGATCTCCTACGAGCAGTACTTC	CATMGQKISYEQYF	NA	TRBJ2-7	TRBV28	NA
TGTGCCAGCAGTGAAGGTAGCGGACGCTACAATGAGCAGTTCTTC	CASSEGSGRYNEQFF	NA	TRBJ2-1	TRBV6-1	NA
TGCGCCAGCAGCCAAGAAAGAGACGCGAACACCGGGGAGCTGTTTTTT	CASSQERDANTGELFF	NA	TRBJ2-2	TRBV4-1	NA
TGTGCCAGTAGTATAGTTGGGGCCAATCAGCCCCAGCATTTT	CASSIVGANQPQHF	NA	TRBJ1-5	TRBV19	NA
TGTGCCAGCAGATTAGACAGGCTAAATCAGCCCCAGCATTTT	CASRLDRLNQPQHF	NA	TRBJ1-5	TRBV28	NA
TGTGCCAGCAGCTTTCACGGGGGGTCATACGAGCAGTACTTC	CASSFHGGSYEQYF	NA	TRBJ2-7	TRBV7-8	TRBD2
TGTGCCAGCATGAAGCGTTTCCGGGCTAGCGGCACAGATACGCAGTATTTT	CASMKRFRASGTDTQYF	NA	TRBJ2-3	TRBV2	NA
TGTGCCAGCTCACTCTCGGTGCAGGGTGCCACTGAAGCTTTCTTT	CASSLSVQGATEAFF	NA	TRBJ1-1	TRBV18	NA
TGTGCCAGCACTGTCACCTTGGATCAGCCCCAGCATTTT	CASTVTLDQPQHF	NA	TRBJ1-5	TRBV28	NA
TGTGCCAGCTCACCATTGGCAGGCCTTCGCAATCAGCCCCAGCATTTT	CASSPLAGLRNQPQHF	NA	TRBJ1-5	TRBV18	NA
TGTGCCAGCAGCTTTTCACCTGCAACTAATGAAAAACTGTTTTTT	CASSFSPATNEKLFF	NA	TRBJ1-4	TRBV6-5	NA
TGCAGCGTTGAAGTGGGGTCGTACACTGAAGCTTTCTTT	CSVEVGSYTEAFF	few	TRBJ1-1	TRBV29-1	NA
TGTGCCAGGAGTGGAGGATACTCCTACAATGAGCAGTTCTTC	CARSGGYSYNEQFF	NA	TRBJ2-1	TRBV2	NA
TGTGCCAGCAGTGGGACCGCAACTAATGAAAAACTGTTTTTT	CASSGTATNEKLFF	NA	TRBJ1-4	TRBV25-1	NA
TGTGCCAGCAGCTTGCCGCCTAGTAAGGAGACCCAGTACTTC	CASSLPPSKETQYF	NA	TRBJ2-5	TRBV5-5	NA
TGCGCCAGCAGCCAGGGGGGTCTCAGGGGGCCGAGGTTGTCACCCCTCCACTTT	CASSQGGLRGPRLSPLHF	once	TRBJ1-6	TRBV4-3	TRBD1
TGTGCCAGCAGCTTAGCGGACCGGGACAGCTACAATGAGCAGTTCTTC	CASSLADRDSYNEQFF	NA	TRBJ2-1	TRBV11-3	TRBD1
TGTGCCAGCAGTGGCATCTATAGCAATCAGCCCCAGCATTTT	CASSGIYSNQPQHF	NA	TRBJ1-5	TRBV6-1	NA
TGTGCCAGCAGTACACTAGTCGACAATGAGCAGTTCTTC	CASSTLVDNEQFF	NA	TRBJ2-1	TRBV2	NA
TGCGCCAGCAGCGCAGGACAGGGCTACACCGGGGAGCTGTTTTTT	CASSAGQGYTGELFF	NA	TRBJ2-2	TRBV5-1	TRBD1
TGTGCCAGCAGCCTCAGGAGATATAACGCGAACACCGGGGAGCTGTTTTTT	CASSLRRYNANTGELFF	NA	TRBJ2-2	TRBV7-2	NA
TGTGCCAGCTCAACACAGGGAGGGAGGGACACTGAAGCTTTCTTT	CASSTQGGRDTEAFF	NA	TRBJ1-1	TRBV18	NA
TGTGCCAGCAGTAGATCCGGTCGTGGTCAGCCCCAGCATTTT	CASSRSGRGQPQHF	NA	TRBJ1-5	TRBV2	NA
TGTGCCAGCAGTGAGGGCGCGGTCGGCACAGATACGCAGTATTTT	CASSEGAVGTDTQYF	NA	TRBJ2-3	TRBV6-4	NA
TGCAGCCCCGGGGGAGGGTACTTGGTCGAGCAGTACTTC	CSPGGGYLVEQYF	NA	TRBJ2-7	TRBV29-1	TRBD2
TGTGCCAGCAGCCGCGACGATCTGGGAGAAGTGAGTACCGGGGAGCTGTTTTTT	CASSRDDLGEVSTGELFF	NA	TRBJ2-2	TRBV9	NA
TGTGCCAGCAGCTCCCGGACAGGGCAAGAGACCCAGTACTTC	CASSSRTGQETQYF	NA	TRBJ2-5	TRBV5-4	TRBD1
TGCGCCAGCAGCTCGACAGGGGGCGCGGGCACCGGGGAGCTGTTTTTT	CASSSTGGAGTGELFF	few	TRBJ2-2	TRBV5-1	TRBD1
TGTGCCATCAGTGAGTCAGGGTCTGGAAACACCATATATTTT	CAISESGSGNTIYF	NA	TRBJ1-3	TRBV10-3	NA
TGTGCCAGCTCAACGACAACATCAAGGGACAATGAGCAGTTCTTC	CASSTTTSRDNEQFF	NA	TRBJ2-1	TRBV18	NA
TGCGCCAGCAGCTTGCAGGGGGCGGGTTATGGCTACACCTTC	CASSLQGAGYGYTF	NA	TRBJ1-2	TRBV5-1	TRBD1
TGTGCCAGCAGGAAAGCGGGGAGCTCCTACGAGCAGTACTTC	CASRKAGSSYEQYF	NA	TRBJ2-7	TRBV28	TRBD2
TGTGCCAGCAGTAAAGGGGACAGGGATAATTCACCCCTCCACTTT	CASSKGDRDNSPLHF	NA	TRBJ1-6	TRBV6-6	TRBD1
TGTGCCAGCAGCTTACAGGCCCGGTCGTCTAACTATGGCTACACCTTC	CASSLQARSSNYGYTF	NA	TRBJ1-2	TRBV7-8	NA
TGCAGTGGAGGGGAGCAGCCCCAGCATTTT	CSGGEQPQHF	few	TRBJ1-5	TRBV20-1	NA
TGCGCCAGCAGCATTAACAGCAATAATGAAAAACTGTTTTTT	CASSINSNNEKLFF	few	TRBJ1-4	TRBV5-1	NA
TGTGCCAGCAGCTTCAAGCCACTAGCGAGCACAGATACGCAGTATTTT	CASSFKPLASTDTQYF	NA	TRBJ2-3	TRBV4-2	TRBD2
TGTGCCAGCAGCCTTAAAAGGACAGGTGAAGCTTTCTTT	CASSLKRTGEAFF	NA	TRBJ1-1	TRBV7-2	TRBD1
TGTGCCAGCAGCGTTACCCAACATACGATGAAGCAGTACTTC	CASSVTQHTMKQYF	NA	TRBJ2-7	TRBV11-2	NA
TGTGCCAGCAGCTCCCTAGGGGGCGGCAGAGCGGTTGAGACCCAGTACTTC	CASSSLGGGRAVETQYF	few	TRBJ2-5	TRBV7-2	TRBD1
TGTGCCAGCAGCCAAGCAGGGGCGAATTCACCCCTCCACTTT	CASSQAGANSPLHF	NA	TRBJ1-6	TRBV4-2	NA
TGTGCCAGCAGTTTCCGGGACAGGGAAAACTATGGCTACACCTTC	CASSFRDRENYGYTF	NA	TRBJ1-2	TRBV27	TRBD1
TGTGCCAGCTCACCACTAGCTAGCGGGGGCTCGAACACCGGGGAGCTGTTTTTT	CASSPLASGGSNTGELFF	NA	TRBJ2-2	TRBV18	TRBD2
TGTGCCAGCAGCTTAGCGCAGTACCAAGAGACCCAGTACTTC	CASSLAQYQETQYF	NA	TRBJ2-5	TRBV7-9	NA
TGCGCCAGCAGCCAAGATTACGGGATGGAGACCCAGTACTTC	CASSQDYGMETQYF	few	TRBJ2-5	TRBV4-3	NA
TGTGCCAGCAGCCCGGACAGGGGGGGTTATAATGAGCAGTTCTTC	CASSPDRGGYNEQFF	NA	TRBJ2-1	TRBV7-3	TRBD1
TGTGCCAGCAGTTCTCAGGGTCAAACCGGGGAGCTGTTTTTT	CASSSQGQTGELFF	NA	TRBJ2-2	TRBV6-5	NA
TGTGCCAGCAGCTTGTATCGGACTAGCGGCTCCGAGACCCAGTACTTC	CASSLYRTSGSETQYF	NA	TRBJ2-5	TRBV13	TRBD2
TGTGCCAGCAGTCCCTTTACAACTAATGAAAAACTGTTTTTT	CASSPFTTNEKLFF	NA	TRBJ1-4	TRBV28	NA
TGCGCCAGCAGCCTCACGCCGGGGACAGGGAGGAATTCACCCCTCCACTTT	CASSLTPGTGRNSPLHF	few	TRBJ1-6	TRBV5-1	TRBD1
TGCGCCAGCAGCCAAGGCAGACAGGGATTTGGCTACACCTTC	CASSQGRQGFGYTF	NA	TRBJ1-2	TRBV4-3	TRBD1
TGTGCCAGCAGCCAAGATAGGCAGTATGGCTACACCTTC	CASSQDRQYGYTF	once	TRBJ1-2	TRBV4-2	NA
TGTGCCAGCAGCTTGGGTGGGCGGGGGGTCACAGATACGCAGTATTTT	CASSLGGRGVTDTQYF	NA	TRBJ2-3	TRBV9	TRBD2
TGTGCCAGCAGCTCCCGACGGAACAGGGGTAGCAATGAGCAGTTCTTC	CASSSRRNRGSNEQFF	NA	TRBJ2-1	TRBV5-5	TRBD1